The 30 T cell receptor beta chains listed next were all sequenced from one sample in a study of lung T cells in sarcoidosis with Löfgren's syndrome. MiXCR, run by TCRdb on the reads, gives a single entry per CDR3 protein. The sample shows some 65,000 distinct CDR3 sequences, around 20% of them seen only once. Sequencing was carried out using CD4+ T cells from PBMCs. The receptors derive from a human donor with sarcoidosis (Löfgren's syndrome or another form), or a control subject (not recorded which).

With respect to this clonotype: Possible read error: a much larger clone is one base away. The gene calls are TRBV2 and TRBJ2-1; possible D gene TRBD1, 5 bases. CDR1 and CDR2 from the germline V gene are SNHLY and FYNNEI. This CDR3 is built from 14 residues. V lost 5 bases and J 2 bases, leaving 10 bases between the germline ends. The CDR3 sequence: CASSLQATYNEQFF. DNA of the CDR3: TGTGCCAGCAGTTTACAGGCCACCTACAATGAGCAGTTCTTC. Looking up the rest from reference TRBV2 and TRBJ2-1 gives the full variable domain: EPEVTQTPSHQVTQMGQEVILRCVPISNHLYFYWYRQILGQKVEFLVSFYNNEISEKSEIFDDQFSVERPDGSNFTLKIRSTKLEDSAMYFCASSLQATYNEQFFGPGTRLTVL.

This clonotype showed up many times. The chain uses TRBV28 and TRBJ1-2; D is unclear. V was pared by 1 base and J by 2 bases, with 8 bases between. Germline V gene lookup returns CDR1 MDHEN and CDR2 SYDVKM. This CDR3 comprises 14 residues. The CDR3 protein is CASSLSGSNYGYTF. CDR3 coding DNA: TGTGCCAGCAGTTTATCGGGCAGCAACTATGGCTACACCTTC.

This clonotype has a handful of counts. V is TRBV28 and J is TRBJ1-4, with 10 bases lining up with TRBD1. V lost 3 bases and J lost 4; bases outside the gene matches: 5. This CDR3 contains 16 residues. CDR1 is MDHEN, CDR2 SYDVKM, per germline. CDR3: CASSLGTGASNEKLFF. The CDR3 nucleotides are TGTGCCAGCAGTTTGGGGACAGGGGCGAGTAATGAAAAACTGTTTTTT. The whole variable domain, remainder taken from reference TRBV28 and TRBJ1-4, is DVKVTQSSRYLVKRTGEKVFLECVQDMDHENMFWYRQDPGLGLRLIYFSYDVKMKEKGDIPEGYSVSREKKERFSLILESASTNQTSMYLCASSLGTGASNEKLFFGSGTQLSVL.

With regard to this clonotype: Possible read error: a much larger clone is one base away. This sequence joins TRBV5-1 and TRBJ2-1; 11 nucleotides agree with TRBD1. The CDR3 sequence is 18 residues long. Germline V gives CDR1 SGHRS, CDR2 YFSETQ. Written as DNA, the CDR3 is TGCGCCAGCAGCTTGCAAGTTTCCGGGACAGGGGGTCTCAATGAGCAGCTCTTC. Protein product: CASSLQVSGTGGLNEQLF.

This clonotype was picked up a small number of times. The chain carries TRBV7-3 and TRBJ2-3; TRBD2 matches at 10 bases. The CDR3 length is 17 residues. The V segment lost 3 bases and the J segment 6 bases; nucleotides outside the gene matches: 12. The germline CDR1 and CDR2 sequences are SGHTA and FQGTGA. CDR3 sequence reads: CASSLGPLAGVADTQYF. The DNA of the CDR3 is TGTGCCAGCAGCTTGGGCCCCCTAGCGGGAGTGGCCGATACGCAGTATTTT.

The chain recombines TRBV10-1 with TRBJ2-1; TRBD1 might be the D (6 bases). CDR1 is WNHNN and CDR2 is SYGVQD in the germline V gene (reference sequence). This CDR3 spans 16 amino acids. With 4 bases removed from V and 0 bases from J, the gap between germline ends came to 13 bases. The CDR3 DNA follows: TGCGCCAGCAGTGGCCTACAGGACAGCTCCTACAATGAGCAGTTCTTC. Translated, it gives CASSGLQDSSYNEQFF.

The chain uses TRBV11-2 and TRBJ2-3; TRBD1 might be the D (5 bases). The CDR3 length is 15 residues. CDR1 is SGHAT and CDR2 is FQNNGV in the germline V gene. Trimming left V 4 bases short and J 3 bases short, with 14 bases between. DNA of the CDR3: TGTGCCAGCAGCTCTCGTGGCAGGGTGACAGATACGCAGTATTTT. Its protein is CASSSRGRVTDTQYF.

The table lists this clonotype with a few counts. This rearrangement joins TRBV19 to TRBJ2-1; 12 nucleotides align to TRBD2. Per germline, CDR1 LNHDA and CDR2 SQIVND (reference sequence). Trimming took 4 bases from V and 5 from J; bases not matched to a gene: 6. The CDR3 length is 16 residues. CDR3 loop: CASSKLAGGTNNEQFF. The CDR3 region has the DNA TGTGCCAGTAGTAAACTAGCGGGAGGTACAAACAATGAGCAGTTCTTC.

The sample holds one count of this clonotype. Being one base from a much bigger clone, this may be a read error. This chain connects TRBV28 to TRBJ1-2, with D unresolved. CDR3 length equals 13 residues. V lost 6 bases and J 4 bases, leaving 12 bases between the germline ends. Germline V gene lookup returns CDR1 MDHEN and CDR2 SYDVKM. The DNA for the CDR3 is TGTGCCAGCAGAGACGGGGTTCTCTATGGCTACACCTTC. Amino acids: CASRDGVLYGYTF.

This clonotype was seen at least ten times. The chain uses TRBV20-1 and TRBJ1-6, with 7 positions matching TRBD1. The V gene's germline CDR1 is DFQATT and CDR2 SNEGSKA (reference sequence). The CDR3 contains 16 residues. J was trimmed by 6 bases and V by 0 bases; bases with no gene match: 8. The CDR3 loop is CSARDGAGGTNSPLHF. CDR3 nucleotides: TGCAGTGCTAGAGATGGGGCAGGGGGTACTAATTCACCCCTCCACTTT.

In this sample, this clonotype turned up a few times. The chain has TRBV7-9 and TRBJ1-3; D is unresolved. Germline CDR1 SEHNR, CDR2 FQNEAQ (reference sequence). This CDR3 is built from 16 residues. The V end was cut by 5 bases, the J end by 0 bases, with 14 bases between. DNA of the CDR3: TGTGCCAGCAGCCCCATGGGAGAGACCTCTGGAAACACCATATATTTT. Translating gives CASSPMGETSGNTIYF.

In its sample, this clonotype was seen a few times. The CDR3 loop reads CASRLTGRETQYF. In DNA form, the CDR3 reads TGTGCCAGCAGGCTGACAGGGCGAGAGACCCAGTACTTC. The chain couples TRBV2 to TRBJ2-5; 7 bases match TRBD1. This CDR3 is 13 amino acids long. Germline lookup yields CDR1 SNHLY and CDR2 FYNNEI. V shed 6 bases, J shed 4 bases, and the junction held 5 bases outside the gene matches. Looking up the rest from reference TRBV2 and TRBJ2-5 gives the full variable domain: EPEVTQTPSHQVTQMGQEVILRCVPISNHLYFYWYRQILGQKVEFLVSFYNNEISEKSEIFDDQFSVERPDGSNFTLKIRSTKLEDSAMYFCASRLTGRETQYFGPGTRLLVL.

In regard to this clonotype: Possible read error: a much larger clone is one base away. The V call is TRBV21-1, the J call TRBJ1-5; the table's D call, TRBD1, was not checked against the DNA. TRBV21-1 is a pseudogene locus. The CDR3 loop spans 14 amino acids. The CDR3 DNA sequence: TGTGCCAGCAGCAACTCGGGGCCGAATCAGCCCCAGCATTTT. Its translation: CASSNSGPNQPQHF.

This clonotype has more than one count but fewer than ten. The chain carries TRBV30 and TRBJ1-1; the D is unclear. V was trimmed by 3 bases and J by 3 bases, leaving 8 bases between them. Looked up from germline, CDR1 is GTSNPN and CDR2 is SVGIG (reference sequence). This CDR3 contains 12 residues. The CDR3, as DNA: TGTGCCTGGAGCCAGGAGGACACTGAAGCTTTCTTT. This gives the protein CAWSQEDTEAFF.

In regard to this clonotype: No conserved phenylalanine or tryptophan ends this CDR3, so it is likely a read error. CDR3 sequence: CASSLVSSPNSPLHL. CDR3 nucleotides: TGCGCCAGCAGCTTGGTTTCGTCACCCAATTCACCCCTCCACCTT. The chain links TRBV5-1 to TRBJ1-6; D call uncertain. Germline values: CDR1 SGHRS, CDR2 YFSETQ. This CDR3 has 15 amino acids. Trimming stripped 0 bases from V and 7 bases from J, with 11 bases between.

As regards this clonotype: This may be a read error: a much more frequent sequence differs by one nucleotide. The rearrangement joins TRBV28 to TRBJ2-5; D gene uncertain. The V and J ends lost 6 bases and 4 bases respectively, with 15 bases between them. There are 14 residues in the CDR3. Germline CDR1 is MDHEN and CDR2 is SYDVKM. The CDR3 sequence: CASSSIGLVETQYF. Written as DNA, the CDR3 is TGTGCCAGCAGCTCTATAGGGTTAGTAGAGACCCAGTACTTC.

This clonotype was found a few times. This chain joins TRBV12-3 or TRBV12-4 and TRBJ2-3; TRBD2 might be the D (5 bases). Deletions cut 5 bases from V and 6 bases from J, with 12 bases between. This CDR3 is built from 13 residues. The CDR3 here is CASSPRGMDTQYF. CDR3 in DNA: TGTGCCAGCAGTCCCCGAGGGATGGATACGCAGTATTTT.

This clonotype was recorded at least ten times. The genes are TRBV6-1 and TRBJ1-1; 7 bases fit TRBD1. CDR3 length: 15 amino acids. The ends lost 6 bases at V and 0 bases at J; junction bases unmatched: 7. Germline loops: CDR1 MNHNS, CDR2 SASEGT. The CDR3 sequence: CASSPRGQMNTEAFF. Written as DNA, the CDR3 is TGTGCCAGCAGCCCTAGGGGACAGATGAACACTGAAGCTTTCTTT.

For this clonotype: This may be a read error: a much more frequent sequence differs by one nucleotide. As DNA, the CDR3 is TGTGCCAGTGCCATTGAGTTGGGACTCAATGAGCAGTTCTTC. Protein sequence: CASAIELGLNEQFF. The chain couples TRBV6-1 to TRBJ2-1; a weak D match, TRBD2 (6 bases). V dropped 9 bases and J dropped 6 bases, with 18 bases sitting between them. Germline assignment: CDR1 MNHNS and CDR2 SASEGT. This CDR3 is 14 amino acids long.

For this clonotype: It may be a read error: a sequence one base away is much more abundant. The gene calls are TRBV24-1 and TRBJ2-3; D is perhaps TRBD1 or TRBD2 (5 bases each). The CDR3 contains 16 residues. Germline CDR1 reads KGHDR; CDR2 reads SFDVKD. The CDR3 sequence: CATGDSRGGTTDTQYF. CDR3 DNA sequence: TGTGCCACCGGTGATTCCCGTGGGGGAACCACAGATACGCAGTATTTT.

The chain couples TRBV7-2 to TRBJ2-7, with D unresolved. The ends were cut back, 1 base at V and 7 bases at J, with 11 bases in the middle. Germline CDR1 is SGHTA and CDR2 is FQGNSA. The CDR3 runs 13 residues. The CDR3 sequence is CASSLGQYEEQYF. The DNA for the CDR3 is TGTGCCAGCAGCTTAGGGCAGTATGAAGAGCAGTACTTC. The entire variable domain, with the rest obtained from reference TRBV7-2 and TRBJ2-7, is as follows: GAGVSQSPSNKVTEKGKDVELRCDPISGHTALYWYRQSLGQGLEFLIYFQGNSAPDKSGLPSDRFSAERTGGSVSTLTIQRTQQEDSAVYLCASSLGQYEEQYFGPGTRLTVT.

DNA of the CDR3: TGTGCCAGCAGTGGCCAACGGCGGCCGACCTACAATGAGCAGTTCTTC. It yields the protein CASSGQRRPTYNEQFF. This chain connects TRBV28 to TRBJ2-1; D call uncertain. The CDR3 has 16 residues. V shed 5 bases and J shed 2 bases, with 16 bases lying between them. From germline, CDR1 is MDHEN and CDR2 SYDVKM.

V and J are TRBV30 and TRBJ1-2; D is unclear. Looked up from germline, CDR1 is GTSNPN and CDR2 is SVGIG (reference sequence). The CDR3 length is 14 residues. With 0 bases removed from V and 3 bases from J, the gap between germline ends came to 11 bases. The CDR3 sequence: CAWSVHRTDYGYTF. The CDR3 DNA reads TGTGCCTGGAGTGTACACCGAACCGACTATGGCTACACCTTC.

In this sample, this clonotype turned up many times. The rearrangement joins TRBV28 to TRBJ2-7, with 10 bases lining up with TRBD2. The CDR3 has 15 amino acids. J lost 0 bases, V lost 5 bases, and 4 bases had no gene match. The germline CDR1 and CDR2 sequences are MDHEN and SYDVKM. CDR3 sequence: CASSPLAGDSYEQYV. CDR3 DNA sequence: TGTGCCAGCAGTCCCCTAGCGGGGGACTCCTACGAGCAGTACGTC.

Turning to this clonotype: At one end, the junction sequence differs from germline, possibly due to a read error. This CDR3 is CSVAGGYNEQSF. The CDR3 region has the DNA TGCAGCGTAGCGGGAGGCTACAATGAGCAGTCCTTC. The V and J genes are TRBV29-1 and TRBJ2-1; 9 bases map to TRBD2. The CDR3 is made up of 12 amino acids. Germline-derived CDR1 and CDR2 are SQVTM and ANQGSEA.

This clonotype showed up many times. V gene TRBV20-1 combines with J gene TRBJ2-7; D gene ambiguous. Germline V gives CDR1 DFQATT, CDR2 SNEGSKA (reference sequence). Trimming took 6 bases from V and 1 from J, leaving 10 bases between them. The CDR3 runs to 12 residues. This chain's CDR3 is CSAEVGSYEQYF. The CDR3 DNA reads TGCAGTGCGGAAGTGGGGTCCTACGAGCAGTACTTC.

This clonotype has a count of ten or more. The chain is built from TRBV20-1 and TRBJ2-1; D is possibly TRBD2 (5 bases). CDR1 DFQATT and CDR2 SNEGSKA come from the germline V gene (reference sequence). CDR3 length: 13 residues. Trimming took 1 base from V and 9 from J, leaving 13 bases between them. The CDR3 DNA reads as TGCAGTGCTAGAGCCCGGCCGGCGGGTGAGCAGTTCTTC. It encodes CSARARPAGEQFF.

Many counts were recorded for this clonotype. The chain combines TRBV28 with TRBJ2-7, with 7 bases aligning to TRBD1. Looked up from germline, CDR1 is MDHEN and CDR2 is SYDVKM. V trimming: 11 bases; J trimming: 3 bases; junction bases outside the gene matches: 10. The CDR3 has 13 amino acids. CDR3: CASRDRARYEQYV. The CDR3 coding sequence is TGTGCCTCCCGGGACAGAGCTCGCTACGAGCAGTACGTC.

This clonotype was recorded many times. The chain couples TRBV28 to TRBJ2-3; D perhaps matches TRBD1 (5 bases). CDR1 and CDR2 (germline): MDHEN, SYDVKM. With 1 base removed from V and 6 bases from J, the gap between germline ends came to 11 bases. The CDR3 runs to 14 residues. The CDR3 here is CASSLLTAVDTQYF. DNA of the CDR3: TGTGCCAGCAGTTTATTGACAGCAGTTGATACGCAGTATTTT.

Only a few counts were recorded for this clonotype. The CDR3 DNA sequence: TGTGCCAGCTCAGCCTACGCCTTGGGGACTAATGAAAAACTGTTTTTT. Protein: CASSAYALGTNEKLFF. The chain recombines TRBV18 with TRBJ1-4; the D is unclear. This CDR3 is built from 16 residues. CDR1 is KGHSH and CDR2 is LQKENI in the germline V gene. Trimming left V 5 bases short and J 2 bases short, with 15 bases between.